In its sample, the clone carrying this T cell receptor beta chain was seen a few times. The data were obtained in a study of early T cells in non-severe SARS-CoV-2 infection. Study as a whole: Chains from this unsorted whole-blood bulk RNA could not be paired.

Unique molecular identifiers (one per individual cDNA molecule) were attached. Each CDR3 protein gets one entry after TCRdb re-called the 5' RACE reads with MiXCR. The table lists approximately 66,000 distinct CDR3 sequences, about 11% of them singletons. The CDR3 totals 13 residues. The V end was cut by 4 bases, the J end by 5 bases, with 9 bases between. From germline, CDR1 is MNHNS and CDR2 SASEGT. This specimen was whole blood, taken at baseline. The rearrangement links TRBV6-1 to TRBJ2-1; D not resolved. This clonotype was obtained from an adult who was a healthcare worker with PCR-confirmed SARS-CoV-2 infection or an uninfected control (not recorded which). The donor label of this sample is uncertain. The CDR3, as DNA: TGTGCCAGCAGTGTGACACGACACAATGAGCAGTTCTTC. This codes for CASSVTRHNEQFF.